This note documents a single T cell receptor beta chain sequence. These data come from a study of blood T cell repertoires in COVID-19. Whole-study context: Acute and convalescent COVID-19 samples came from the United States, Italy and Spain.

The J segment lost 5 bases and the V segment lost 6 bases, leaving 9 bases of the junction unmatched. This CDR3 spans 14 amino acids. Per the germline V gene, CDR1 is MNHEY and CDR2 is SMNVEV (reference sequence). Profiled with immunoSEQ multiplex PCR; TCRdb holds only in-frame clones, not every one. The repertoire holds 350,000 to 450,000 clones, 80% to 90% seen once, with around 1.3% in the top ten. Sequenced material: peripheral blood. The sequence came from a man aged 40-55 years with acute or convalescent COVID-19. The V gene is TRBV27, the J gene TRBJ1-2; 7 positions agree with TRBD1. CDR3 region: CASRGGTVQYGYTF. In nucleotides, the CDR3 is TGTGCCAGCAGGGGTGGGACAGTCCAATATGGCTACACCTTC.